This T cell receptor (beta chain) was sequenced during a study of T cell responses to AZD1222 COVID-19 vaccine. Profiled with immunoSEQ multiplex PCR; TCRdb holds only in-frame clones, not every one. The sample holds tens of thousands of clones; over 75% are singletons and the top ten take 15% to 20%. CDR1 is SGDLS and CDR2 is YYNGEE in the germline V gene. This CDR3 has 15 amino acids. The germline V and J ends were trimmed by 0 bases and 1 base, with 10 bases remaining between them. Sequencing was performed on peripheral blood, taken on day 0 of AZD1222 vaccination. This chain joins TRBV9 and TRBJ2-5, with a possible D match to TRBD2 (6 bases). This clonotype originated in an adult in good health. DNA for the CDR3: TGTGCCAGCAGCGTAGAAACTAGCTTCCAAGAGACCCAGTACTTC. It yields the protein CASSVETSFQETQYF.